This is a list of T cell receptor beta chains from one sample in a study of shared clonotypes between healthy human individuals. TCRdb keeps only in-frame clones here, not all; method: immunoSEQ multiplex PCR. This repertoire shows about 1 million clones, roughly 80% found once; its top ten account for less than 1.5%. What was sequenced was memory CD4+ T cells sorted from blood. All receptors come from a man in his late teens or twenties in good health. CDR3s include the opening cysteine and the closing phenylalanine or tryptophan. D genes are given only for firm matches. Only some rows state a clone size, as once, few, many or a class for expanded clones.

D gene	clone size	V gene	J gene	CDR3 protein	CDR3 DNA
NA	NA	TRBV5-4	TRBJ2-7	CASSDTGSYEQYF	TGTGCCAGCAGCGACACAGGGTCCTACGAGCAGTACTTC
TRBD2	NA	TRBV6-4	TRBJ2-7	CASDKSGGGYEQYF	TGTGCCAGCGACAAAAGCGGGGGGGGCTACGAGCAGTACTTC
NA	NA	TRBV11-1	TRBJ2-3	CATGRAGDTQYF	TGTGCCACCGGCCGGGCGGGGGATACGCAGTATTTT
TRBD2	NA	TRBV5-6	TRBJ2-7	CASNPAGILGEQYF	TGTGCCAGCAATCCAGCGGGAATCCTCGGCGAGCAGTACTTC
NA	NA	TRBV9	TRBJ1-4	CASSPPGSIGEKLFF	TGTGCCAGCAGCCCCCCGGGGTCTATAGGTGAAAAACTGTTTTTT
TRBD2	once	TRBV11-2	TRBJ2-1	CASSATSGPYNEQFF	TGTGCCAGCAGCGCTACTAGCGGGCCCTACAATGAGCAGTTCTTC
TRBD1	NA	TRBV5-1	TRBJ2-5	CASSGGQGRIETQYF	TGCGCCAGCAGCGGAGGACAGGGACGGATAGAGACCCAGTACTTC
TRBD1	NA	TRBV2	TRBJ1-2	CAGRNDDRGEGYTF	TGTGCCGGCAGAAACGATGACAGGGGTGAGGGCTACACCTTC
NA	few	TRBV5-4	TRBJ2-1	CASTGGAFDPGEQFF	TGTGCCAGCACCGGCGGGGCATTTGACCCTGGTGAGCAGTTCTTC
NA	NA	TRBV7-9	TRBJ1-5	CASSSSGDSNQPQHF	TGTGCCAGCAGCAGCTCAGGGGATAGCAATCAGCCCCAGCATTTT
NA	few	TRBV6-6	TRBJ1-2	CASRVSPTGGYTF	TGTGCCAGCAGGGTATCTCCTACGGGAGGCTACACCTTC
NA	NA	TRBV29-1	TRBJ1-1	CSAPGAMNTEAFF	TGCAGCGCCCCGGGGGCCATGAACACTGAAGCTTTCTTT
NA	NA	TRBV5-1	TRBJ2-5	CASSLGARGQETQYF	TGCGCCAGCAGCTTGGGTGCCAGGGGACAAGAGACCCAGTACTTC
TRBD1	NA	TRBV30	TRBJ2-5	CAADREYQETQYF	TGTGCCGCGGACAGGGAGTACCAAGAGACCCAGTACTTC
NA	NA	TRBV6-6	TRBJ1-1	CASSYSGGTNTEAFF	TGTGCCAGCAGTTACTCTGGGGGGACGAACACTGAAGCTTTCTTT
TRBD2	NA	TRBV7-8	TRBJ2-1	CASSLAPSGPSNEQFF	TGTGCCAGCAGCTTAGCCCCTAGCGGCCCCTCCAATGAGCAGTTCTTC
TRBD2	NA	TRBV7-2	TRBJ2-7	CASSFTSGARDEQYF	TGTGCCAGCAGCTTTACTAGCGGGGCCAGAGACGAGCAGTACTTC
NA	NA	TRBV6-5	TRBJ1-2	CASFGQTYGYTF	TGTGCCAGCTTCGGACAGACCTATGGCTACACCTTC
TRBD1	NA	TRBV6-6	TRBJ1-5	CASTQGGRGQPQHF	TGTGCCAGCACCCAGGGGGGTCGGGGTCAGCCCCAGCATTTT
NA	NA	TRBV5-4	TRBJ2-7	CASSQDTSYEQYF	TGTGCCAGCAGCCAGGACACGTCCTACGAGCAGTACTTC
TRBD2	NA	TRBV7-9	TRBJ2-2	CASSASGRTNTGELFF	TGTGCCAGCAGCGCTAGCGGCCGTACGAACACCGGGGAGCTGTTTTTT
NA	NA	TRBV5-1	TRBJ1-1	CASNSLGTHQGAFF	TGCGCCAGCAACTCCCTCGGAACACACCAGGGAGCTTTCTTT
NA	NA	TRBV6-6	TRBJ2-3	CASNAGDWDTQYF	TGTGCCAGTAATGCTGGGGATTGGGATACGCAGTATTTT
TRBD1	NA	TRBV11-2	TRBJ1-1	CASSLQGAGTEAFF	TGTGCCAGCAGCTTACAGGGGGCCGGCACTGAAGCTTTCTTT
TRBD1	few	TRBV18	TRBJ2-5	CASSPTGGQETQYF	TGTGCCAGCTCACCGACAGGGGGCCAAGAGACCCAGTACTTC
TRBD2	few	TRBV4-1	TRBJ2-1	CASSQGFSGRAMNNEQFF	TGCGCCAGCAGCCAAGGCTTCAGTGGGAGGGCCATGAACAATGAGCAGTTCTTC
NA	NA	TRBV18	TRBJ1-3	CASSGQSAGNTIYF	TGTGCCAGCTCAGGACAGTCTGCTGGAAACACCATATATTTT
NA	NA	TRBV6-1	TRBJ1-2	CASSDPRNSQFGYTF	TGTGCCAGCAGTGACCCCAGGAACAGCCAATTCGGCTACACCTTC
TRBD2	few	TRBV11-2	TRBJ2-5	CASSLSGGGETQYF	TGTGCCAGCAGCTTATCGGGCGGGGGAGAGACCCAGTACTTC
NA	NA	TRBV7-9	TRBJ2-7	CASSSPNMGRDEQYF	TGTGCCAGCAGCTCACCAAACATGGGACGAGACGAGCAGTACTTC
NA	NA	TRBV6-5	TRBJ2-7	CATTGFRGYEQYF	TGTGCCACCACCGGGTTTCGCGGGTACGAGCAGTACTTC
NA	NA	TRBV7-2	TRBJ2-1	CASSAAMGNQFF	TGTGCCAGCAGCGCGGCCATGGGTAATCAGTTCTTC
NA	NA	TRBV19	TRBJ1-2	CASSMKGLGGYTF	TGTGCCAGTAGTATGAAGGGGCTAGGTGGCTACACCTTC
NA	NA	TRBV4-1	TRBJ1-2	CASSQEPSHGYGYTF	TGCGCCAGCAGCCAAGAGCCTTCGCACGGCTATGGCTACACCTTC
TRBD1	NA	TRBV19	TRBJ2-2	CASSIGVTGVGELFF	TGTGCCAGTAGTATAGGGGTGACAGGGGTCGGGGAGCTGTTTTTT
NA	NA	TRBV6-1	TRBJ1-4	CASSLLGGVGEKLFF	TGTGCCAGCAGTCTCTTGGGAGGGGTGGGCGAAAAACTGTTTTTT
NA	NA	TRBV6-1	TRBJ1-2	CASSESSPGYGYTF	TGTGCCAGCAGTGAATCTTCGCCTGGCTATGGCTACACCTTC
TRBD1	NA	TRBV5-1	TRBJ2-7	CASSFTGGPYEQYF	TGCGCCAGCAGCTTTACAGGGGGACCCTACGAGCAGTACTTC
TRBD1	NA	TRBV10-1	TRBJ1-2	CASMGQGAGNYGYTF	TGCGCCAGCATGGGACAGGGGGCAGGAAACTATGGCTACACCTTC
TRBD2	NA	TRBV18	TRBJ2-1	CASSPSRGAYNEQFF	TGTGCCAGCTCACCCTCGCGGGGGGCTTACAATGAGCAGTTCTTC
NA	NA	TRBV10-3	TRBJ2-7	CAISPGSYEQYF	TGTGCCATCAGTCCGGGCTCCTACGAGCAGTACTTC
NA	NA	TRBV6-1	TRBJ2-7	CASRVTAYEQYF	TGTGCCAGCAGGGTTACAGCCTACGAGCAGTACTTC
NA	NA	TRBV4-2	TRBJ2-1	CASSQEWGNYNEQFF	TGTGCCAGCAGCCAAGAGTGGGGAAACTACAATGAGCAGTTCTTC
NA	NA	TRBV10-2	TRBJ1-5	CASSVEGYGANQPQHF	TGCGCCAGCAGTGTGGAAGGATATGGGGCCAATCAGCCCCAGCATTTT
NA	NA	TRBV11-2	TRBJ2-3	CASSLVSGASPDTQYF	TGTGCCAGCAGCTTAGTTTCGGGAGCAAGCCCAGATACGCAGTATTTT
NA	NA	TRBV18	TRBJ1-5	CASSPQPLQPQHF	TGTGCCAGCTCACCACAACCGTTGCAGCCCCAGCATTTT
TRBD2	NA	TRBV11-2	TRBJ2-7	CASSLGLTSGSLYEQYF	TGTGCCAGCAGCTTAGGCCTGACTAGCGGGAGTTTGTACGAGCAGTACTTC
NA	NA	TRBV23-1	TRBJ2-1	CASSQAGSRANEQFF	TGCGCCAGCAGTCAAGCGGGATCGAGGGCCAATGAGCAGTTCTTC
TRBD1	NA	TRBV29-1	TRBJ1-2	CSVAQGAYGYTF	TGCAGCGTTGCGCAGGGGGCCTATGGCTACACCTTC
NA	NA	TRBV19	TRBJ2-3	CASSILTGSTDTQYF	TGTGCCAGTAGTATCCTAACAGGAAGCACAGATACGCAGTATTTT
TRBD1	NA	TRBV6-1	TRBJ1-2	CASRGQVTNYGYTF	TGTGCCAGCAGAGGACAGGTTACGAACTATGGCTACACCTTC
NA	few	TRBV10-1	TRBJ1-2	CASSPDSNYGYTF	TGCGCCAGCAGTCCGGATTCTAACTATGGCTACACCTTC
NA	NA	TRBV29-1	TRBJ2-7	CSVGTYYEQYF	TGCAGCGTTGGCACCTACTACGAGCAGTACTTC
TRBD1	NA	TRBV13	TRBJ1-5	CARRTGGIASYSNQPQHF	TGTGCCAGACGTACAGGGGGAATTGCCTCTTATAGCAATCAGCCCCAGCATTTT